This passage covers 9 T cell receptor beta chains from one sample sequenced in a study of shared clonotypes between healthy human individuals. The repertoire was sequenced with immunoSEQ multiplex PCR; TCRdb's copy has only in-frame clones and lacks some. This table holds roughly 2.1 million clones, approximately 94% found once. Naive CD8 cells comprised CD45RO-negative, CCR7-positively selected cells, excluding terminally differentiated effector memory CD45RA+ cells. The specimen sequenced was naive CD8+ T cells from PBMCs. The receptors shown here come from a man between 18 and 35 years old in good health. Some clones in this sample may be carry-over from other donors' samples.

There are a few counts of this clone. Other DNA sequences within the sample encode an identical CDR3. The chain couples TRBV11-2 to TRBJ2-1, with no clear D. This CDR3 spans 11 amino acids. Deletions cut 3 bases from V and 5 bases from J, with 2 bases between. The germline V gene encodes CDR1 SGHAT and CDR2 FQNNGV. The CDR3 DNA follows: TGTGCCAGCAGCTTGAACAATGAGCAGTTCTTC. Its translation: CASSLNNEQFF.

This clone was seen once. The sample contains more than one DNA sequence encoding this CDR3. The gene calls are TRBV7-9 and TRBJ1-2; D ambiguous. Per the germline V gene, CDR1 is SEHNR and CDR2 is FQNEAQ (reference sequence). The CDR3 length is 12 residues. With 0 bases removed from V and 5 bases from J, the gap between germline ends came to 4 bases. CDR3 DNA sequence: TGTGCCAGCAGCTTAGCTGCTTATGGCTACACCTTC. It codes for CASSLAAYGYTF.

For the CDR3, the DNA is TGCAGCGCCTGGGCCTTCGGACACAATGAGCAGTTCTTC. This sequence encodes CSAWAFGHNEQFF. The chain is built from TRBV29-1 and TRBJ2-1; D unclear. Trimming stripped 7 bases from V and 5 bases from J, with 15 bases between. CDR3 length equals 13 residues. From germline, CDR1 is SQVTM and CDR2 ANQGSEA.

The table lists this clone with many counts. This chain connects TRBV28 to TRBJ2-5; D remains unclear. Germline values: CDR1 MDHEN, CDR2 SYDVKM. This CDR3 contains 14 residues. Trimming took off 5 bases at V and 4 bases at J, with 14 bases between the two ends. The DNA for the CDR3 is TGTGCCAGCAGTCCCGATTTGAGCTCAGAGACCCAGTACTTC. It encodes CASSPDLSSETQYF. The whole variable domain, remainder taken from reference TRBV28 and TRBJ2-5, is DVKVTQSSRYLVKRTGEKVFLECVQDMDHENMFWYRQDPGLGLRLIYFSYDVKMKEKGDIPEGYSVSREKKERFSLILESASTNQTSMYLCASSPDLSSETQYFGPGTRLLVL.

The V gene is TRBV28, the J gene TRBJ1-5, with D unresolved. Germline V lookup: CDR1 MDHEN, CDR2 SYDVKM. This CDR3 comprises 14 residues. Trimming removed 6 bases from V and 0 bases from J, with 9 bases in between. CDR3 sequence reads: CASSPYNSNQPQHF. DNA for the CDR3: TGTGCCAGCAGCCCTTATAATAGCAATCAGCCCCAGCATTTT. Using reference TRBV28 and TRBJ1-5 for the parts outside the CDR3, the full variable domain is DVKVTQSSRYLVKRTGEKVFLECVQDMDHENMFWYRQDPGLGLRLIYFSYDVKMKEKGDIPEGYSVSREKKERFSLILESASTNQTSMYLCASSPYNSNQPQHFGDGTRLSIL.

A word on this clone: In the same sample, other DNA sequences code for this CDR3. V and J are TRBV5-6 and TRBJ2-1; 10 positions match TRBD2. CDR1 SGHDT and CDR2 YYEEEE come from the germline V gene. The length of the CDR3 is 16 residues. V gave up 0 bases and J gave up 2 bases; unmatched junction bases: 2. As DNA, the CDR3 is TGTGCCAGCAGCTTGGAACTAGCGGGGCCCTACAATGAGCAGTTCTTC. This gives the protein CASSLELAGPYNEQFF.

This clone was observed a handful of times. The J gene is TRBJ2-7, the V gene TRBV28, with 7 bases identical to TRBD2. The CDR3 consists of 16 residues. The V gene's germline CDR1 is MDHEN and CDR2 SYDVKM. The CDR3 DNA follows: TGTGTACTGAGACTAGCAAGTGGGGTGAAGGTCTACGAGCAGTACTTC. As protein: CVLRLASGVKVYEQYF.

V gene TRBV2 combines with J gene TRBJ2-2, with D perhaps TRBD2 (5 bases). CDR3 size: 15 residues. Germline loops: CDR1 SNHLY, CDR2 FYNNEI. V was trimmed by 4 bases and J by 3 bases, leaving 12 bases between them. CDR3 region: CASSGSGFHTGELFF. CDR3 bases: TGTGCCAGCAGTGGTTCGGGGTTTCACACCGGGGAGCTGTTTTTT.

Concerning this clone itself: This CDR3 is also generated by other DNA sequences in the sample. The V call is TRBV9, the J call TRBJ2-7; 12 nucleotides match TRBD1. The CDR3 length is 15 residues. Per the germline V gene, CDR1 is SGDLS and CDR2 is YYNGEE. Trimming removed 3 bases from V and 3 bases from J; junction bases left unmatched: 4. The DNA for the CDR3 is TGTGCCAGCAGCGCCGGGACAGGGGGCTTCTACGAGCAGTACTTC. Translated: CASSAGTGGFYEQYF.